The present T cell receptor beta chain was sequenced within a study of control samples from healthy donors and cancer patients. Generated by immunoSEQ multiplex PCR, the TCRdb table keeps only in-frame clones and is missing some. Of around 95,000 clones in the sample, approximately 84% were seen once. In this sample, this clone turned up a few times. CDR3 length: 17 residues. The V gene's germline CDR1 is GTSNPN and CDR2 SVGIG (reference sequence). The J segment lost 7 bases and the V segment lost 7 bases, leaving 17 bases of the junction unmatched. The chain carries TRBV30 and TRBJ1-6; 9 bases match TRBD1. The sequencing sample was made of blood. The receptor comes from a woman aged 50 to 65 in good health. The CDR3 sequence is CASPVGQGIGGNSPLHF. For the CDR3, the DNA is TGTGCCTCCCCCGTGGGACAGGGAATAGGTGGAAATTCACCCCTCCACTTT.